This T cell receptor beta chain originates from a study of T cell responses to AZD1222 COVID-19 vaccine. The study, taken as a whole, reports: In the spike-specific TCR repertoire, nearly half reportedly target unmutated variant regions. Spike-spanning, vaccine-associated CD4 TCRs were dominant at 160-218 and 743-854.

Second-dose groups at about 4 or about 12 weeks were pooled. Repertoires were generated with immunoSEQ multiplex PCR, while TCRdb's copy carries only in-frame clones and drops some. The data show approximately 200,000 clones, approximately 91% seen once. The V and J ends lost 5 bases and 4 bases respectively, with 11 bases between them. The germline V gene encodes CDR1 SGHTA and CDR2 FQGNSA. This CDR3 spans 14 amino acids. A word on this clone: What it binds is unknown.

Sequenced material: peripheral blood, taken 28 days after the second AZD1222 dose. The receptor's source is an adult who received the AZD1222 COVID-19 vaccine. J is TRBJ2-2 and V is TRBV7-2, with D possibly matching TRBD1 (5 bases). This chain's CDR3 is CASSPIRVTGELFF. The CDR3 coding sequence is TGTGCCAGCAGCCCCATCAGGGTCACCGGGGAGCTGTTTTTT.